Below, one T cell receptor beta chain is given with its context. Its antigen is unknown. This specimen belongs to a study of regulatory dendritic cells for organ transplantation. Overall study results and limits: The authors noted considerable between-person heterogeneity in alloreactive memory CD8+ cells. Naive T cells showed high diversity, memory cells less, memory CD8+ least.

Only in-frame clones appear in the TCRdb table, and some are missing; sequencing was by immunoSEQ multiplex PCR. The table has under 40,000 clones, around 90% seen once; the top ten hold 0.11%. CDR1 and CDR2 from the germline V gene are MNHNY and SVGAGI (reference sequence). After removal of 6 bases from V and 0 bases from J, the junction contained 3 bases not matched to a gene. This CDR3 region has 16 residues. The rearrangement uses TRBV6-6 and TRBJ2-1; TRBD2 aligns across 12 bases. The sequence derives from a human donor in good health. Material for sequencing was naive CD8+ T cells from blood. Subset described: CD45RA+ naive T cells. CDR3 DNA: TGTGCCAGCAGATGGACTAGCGGGATCTCCTACAATGAGCAGTTCTTC. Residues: CASRWTSGISYNEQFF.